A selection of T cell receptor beta chains follows, all from one sample in a study of blood T cell repertoires in COVID-19. The data were produced by immunoSEQ multiplex PCR, yet TCRdb's version contains in-frame clones alone and is incomplete. Of about 220,000 clones detected, less than 90% appear once; the ten largest clones hold approximately 6.5%. The sequencing sample was made of PBMCs or T cells enriched from blood (not recorded which). These receptors all come from a middle-aged woman who had recovered from COVID-19. CDR3s include the opening cysteine and the closing phenylalanine or tryptophan. D genes are given only for firm matches. Clone size appears in some rows only: once, few, many, or a class for an expanded clone.

size: -; J: TRBJ2-1; V: TRBV11-2; D: -; CDR3: CASSLDRASYNEQFF; DNA: TGTGCCAGCAGCTTAGACAGGGCCTCCTACAATGAGCAGTTCTTC
size: -; J: TRBJ1-2; V: TRBV2; D: TRBD1; CDR3: CASGVHRGRVPNYGYTF; DNA: TGTGCCAGCGGGGTCCACAGGGGGCGCGTCCCCAACTATGGCTACACCTTC
size: -; J: TRBJ2-3; V: TRBV27; D: -; CDR3: CATKDREGTDTQYF; DNA: TGTGCCACCAAGGACAGGGAGGGAACAGATACGCAGTATTTT
size: -; J: TRBJ2-7; V: TRBV27; D: TRBD2; CDR3: CASSDRLASSSYEQYF; DNA: TGTGCCAGCAGTGACCGACTAGCTTCGAGCTCCTACGAGCAGTACTTC
size: -; J: TRBJ1-5; V: TRBV12-5; D: TRBD1; CDR3: CASGLAGGNQPQHF; DNA: TGTGCTAGTGGTTTAGCAGGGGGGAATCAGCCCCAGCATTTT
size: -; J: TRBJ2-3; V: TRBV4-1; D: TRBD2; CDR3: CASSQARSAGEGADTQYF; DNA: TGCGCCAGCAGCCAAGCTCGTTCAGCGGGAGAGGGGGCAGATACGCAGTATTTT
size: -; J: TRBJ2-3; V: TRBV6-2/TRBV6-3; D: TRBD2; CDR3: CASSYQLRHSGRGTDTQYF; DNA: TGTGCCAGCAGTTACCAACTACGTCATAGCGGGAGAGGCACAGATACGCAGTATTTT
size: -; J: TRBJ2-2; V: TRBV7-9; D: TRBD1; CDR3: CASPPPGRQGDTGELFF; DNA: TGTGCCAGCCCCCCCCCTGGCCGGCAGGGGGACACCGGGGAGCTGTTTTTT
size: -; J: TRBJ2-2; V: TRBV5-1; D: -; CDR3: CASSGGTSNTGELFF; DNA: TGCGCCAGCAGCGGAGGGACGAGCAACACCGGGGAGCTGTTTTTT
size: -; J: TRBJ2-2; V: TRBV5-5; D: TRBD1; CDR3: CASSQGATGELFF; DNA: TGTGCCAGCAGTCAGGGGGCGACCGGGGAGCTGTTTTTT
size: -; J: TRBJ2-3; V: TRBV4-1; D: TRBD2; CDR3: CASSQDVTSGRARYF; DNA: TGCGCCAGCAGCCAAGATGTAACTAGCGGGAGGGCTAGGTATTTT
size: -; J: TRBJ1-1; V: TRBV7-8; D: -; CDR3: CASSFSRGGGAFF; DNA: TGTGCCAGCAGCTTCTCCCGAGGGGGTGGGGCTTTCTTT
size: -; J: TRBJ1-1; V: TRBV27; D: -; CDR3: CASRTGSVTEAFF; DNA: TGTGCCAGCAGAACAGGGTCTGTCACTGAAGCTTTCTTT
size: once; J: TRBJ1-5; V: TRBV9; D: TRBD1; CDR3: CASSVQGGRDQPQHF; DNA: TGTGCCAGCAGCGTTCAGGGGGGTCGGGATCAGCCCCAGCATTTT
size: -; J: TRBJ2-1; V: TRBV9; D: TRBD2; CDR3: CASSGLAEPYNEQFF; DNA: TGTGCCAGCAGTGGACTAGCGGAACCGTACAATGAGCAGTTCTTC
size: few; J: TRBJ2-7; V: TRBV13; D: -; CDR3: CASSSRTPSSYEQYF; DNA: TGTGCCAGCAGCTCTCGGACTCCCAGCTCCTACGAGCAGTACTTC
size: -; J: TRBJ1-5; V: TRBV28; D: TRBD1; CDR3: CASTIGTGGQPQHF; DNA: TGTGCCAGCACAATCGGGACAGGGGGACAGCCCCAGCATTTT
size: -; J: TRBJ2-4; V: TRBV19; D: TRBD2; CDR3: CASRGTSGATAKNIQYF; DNA: TGTGCCAGTAGAGGGACTAGCGGGGCTACAGCCAAAAACATTCAGTACTTC
size: few; J: TRBJ2-1; V: TRBV11-2; D: TRBD2; CDR3: CASSPGGGVYNEQFF; DNA: TGTGCCAGCAGCCCCGGGGGGGGAGTATACAATGAGCAGTTCTTC
size: -; J: TRBJ2-1; V: TRBV9; D: -; CDR3: CASSVEYGGHYNEQFF; DNA: TGTGCCAGCAGCGTAGAGTACGGCGGGCACTACAATGAGCAGTTCTTC
size: -; J: TRBJ1-1; V: TRBV28; D: -; CDR3: CASSLSLGGLPEAFF; DNA: TGTGCCAGCAGTTTAAGTCTTGGGGGACTCCCTGAAGCTTTCTTT
size: -; J: TRBJ2-2; V: TRBV30; D: -; CDR3: CAWSGGQINTGELFF; DNA: TGTGCCTGGAGCGGGGGACAGATAAACACCGGGGAGCTGTTTTTT
size: -; J: TRBJ2-3; V: TRBV5-1; D: -; CDR3: CASIPRPGADTQYF; DNA: TGCGCCAGCATCCCAAGGCCAGGGGCAGATACGCAGTATTTT
size: -; J: TRBJ1-1; V: TRBV19; D: -; CDR3: CASKSGQQPFTEAFF; DNA: TGTGCCAGTAAATCGGGACAACAACCCTTCACTGAAGCTTTCTTT
size: -; J: TRBJ2-1; V: TRBV5-1; D: -; CDR3: CASSSTGSSYNEQFF; DNA: TGCGCCAGCAGCTCAACAGGGAGCTCCTACAATGAGCAGTTCTTC
size: -; J: TRBJ2-2; V: TRBV19; D: TRBD2; CDR3: CASRGLAGGAGELFF; DNA: TGTGCCAGTAGGGGACTAGCGGGAGGCGCCGGGGAGCTGTTTTTT
size: -; J: TRBJ1-1; V: TRBV9; D: TRBD1; CDR3: CASSGHRGETEAFF; DNA: TGTGCCAGCAGCGGACACAGGGGAGAAACTGAAGCTTTCTTT
size: -; J: TRBJ1-2; V: TRBV2; D: -; CDR3: CARREGGYTF; DNA: TGTGCCAGGCGGGAAGGCGGCTACACCTTC
size: -; J: TRBJ1-5; V: TRBV18; D: -; CDR3: CASSARGNNQPQHF; DNA: TGTGCCAGCTCAGCGAGAGGTAACAATCAGCCCCAGCATTTT
size: -; J: TRBJ1-2; V: TRBV11-3; D: TRBD1; CDR3: CASSPGQGNYGYTF; DNA: TGTGCCAGCAGCCCCGGACAGGGGAACTATGGCTACACCTTC
size: -; J: TRBJ1-2; V: TRBV6-1; D: TRBD1; CDR3: CASSEQGGGYTF; DNA: TGTGCCAGCAGTGAGCAGGGGGGTGGCTACACCTTC
size: -; J: TRBJ2-7; V: TRBV20-1; D: -; CDR3: CSASPPDSKEKQYF; DNA: TGCAGTGCTAGTCCCCCGGACTCCAAAGAAAAGCAGTACTTC
size: -; J: TRBJ1-1; V: TRBV5-1; D: -; CDR3: CASSLDPSLGTEAFF; DNA: TGCGCCAGCAGCTTGGACCCATCCCTCGGCACTGAAGCTTTCTTT
size: few; J: TRBJ2-4; V: TRBV28; D: TRBD2; CDR3: CASSLIGSGDLAKNIQYF; DNA: TGTGCCAGCAGTTTAATAGGTAGCGGGGACCTAGCCAAAAACATTCAGTACTTC
size: -; J: TRBJ2-2; V: TRBV9; D: -; CDR3: CASSVLDTNTGELFF; DNA: TGTGCCAGCAGCGTACTAGATACGAACACCGGGGAGCTGTTTTTT
size: -; J: TRBJ2-3; V: TRBV7-9; D: TRBD2; CDR3: CASSSGLGGNTDTQYF; DNA: TGTGCCAGCAGCTCTGGACTAGGTGGGAACACAGATACGCAGTATTTT
size: -; J: TRBJ1-3; V: TRBV7-6; D: TRBD1; CDR3: CASSQDREAGNTIYF; DNA: TGTGCCAGCAGTCAAGACAGGGAGGCTGGAAACACCATATATTTT
size: -; J: TRBJ1-1; V: TRBV7-8; D: -; CDR3: CASSPRTDNTEAFF; DNA: TGTGCCAGCAGCCCGAGGACAGATAACACTGAAGCTTTCTTT
size: few; J: TRBJ1-2; V: TRBV20-1; D: -; CDR3: CSARDRGYTF; DNA: TGCAGTGCTAGAGACAGAGGCTACACCTTC
size: many; J: TRBJ1-5; V: TRBV14; D: -; CDR3: CASSPAGNQPQHF; DNA: TGTGCCAGCAGCCCGGCGGGGAATCAGCCCCAGCATTTT
size: once; J: TRBJ1-1; V: TRBV29-1; D: -; CDR3: CSAEKGDTEAFF; DNA: TGCAGCGCAGAGAAGGGGGACACTGAAGCTTTCTTT
size: -; J: TRBJ1-5; V: TRBV28; D: TRBD1; CDR3: CASSPTWDRGLHNQPQHF; DNA: TGTGCCAGCAGTCCCACGTGGGACAGGGGGCTTCACAATCAGCCCCAGCATTTT
size: -; J: TRBJ2-3; V: TRBV28; D: TRBD1; CDR3: CASSWDRDTDTQYF; DNA: TGTGCCAGCAGTTGGGACAGGGACACAGATACGCAGTATTTT
size: -; J: TRBJ2-5; V: TRBV19; D: -; CDR3: CASSIGQEETQYF; DNA: TGTGCCAGTAGTATAGGACAGGAAGAGACCCAGTACTTC
size: -; J: TRBJ1-1; V: TRBV11-3; D: -; CDR3: CASSLAPAGREPEAFF; DNA: TGTGCCAGCAGCTTAGCCCCGGCGGGGAGGGAACCTGAAGCTTTCTTT
size: -; J: TRBJ2-2; V: TRBV27; D: TRBD2; CDR3: CASRRIPGLADGELFF; DNA: TGTGCCAGCAGAAGAATCCCGGGACTAGCTGACGGGGAGCTGTTTTTT
size: few; J: TRBJ1-4; V: TRBV3-1/TRBV3-2; D: -; CDR3: CASSQDLYNEKLFF; DNA: TGTGCCAGCAGCCAAGATCTTTATAATGAAAAACTGTTTTTT
size: once; J: TRBJ1-5; V: TRBV2; D: TRBD1; CDR3: CASSDEGGGQPQHF; DNA: TGTGCCAGCAGTGACGAAGGGGGCGGTCAGCCCCAGCATTTT
size: -; J: TRBJ2-2; V: TRBV28; D: TRBD2; CDR3: CASSYGAGGITGELFF; DNA: TGTGCCAGCAGTTACGGAGCGGGAGGGATCACCGGGGAGCTGTTTTTT
size: -; J: TRBJ2-7; V: TRBV2; D: TRBD2; CDR3: CASILGGAGGLSYEQYF; DNA: TGTGCCAGCATTCTAGGGGGGGCGGGAGGACTCTCCTACGAGCAGTACTTC
size: -; J: TRBJ2-1; V: TRBV10-3; D: -; CDR3: CAISEEGWSYNEQFF; DNA: TGTGCCATCAGTGAGGAGGGTTGGTCCTACAATGAGCAGTTCTTC